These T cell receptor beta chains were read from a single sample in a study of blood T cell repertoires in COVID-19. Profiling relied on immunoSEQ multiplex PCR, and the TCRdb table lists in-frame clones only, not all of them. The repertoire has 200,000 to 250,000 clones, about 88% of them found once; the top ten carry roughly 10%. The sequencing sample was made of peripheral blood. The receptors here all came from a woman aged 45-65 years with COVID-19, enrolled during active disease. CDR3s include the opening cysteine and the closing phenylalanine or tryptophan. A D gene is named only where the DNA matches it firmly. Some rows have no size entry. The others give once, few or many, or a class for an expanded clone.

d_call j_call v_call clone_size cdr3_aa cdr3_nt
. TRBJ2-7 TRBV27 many CASRQIGLSSYEQYF TGTGCCAGCAGACAGATAGGACTTTCGTCCTACGAGCAGTACTTC
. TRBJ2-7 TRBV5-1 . CASSLTGSEQYF TGCGCCAGCAGCCTTACAGGGAGCGAGCAGTACTTC
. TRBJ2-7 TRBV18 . CASSPQGADEQYF TGTGCCAGCTCACCACAGGGAGCGGACGAGCAGTACTTC
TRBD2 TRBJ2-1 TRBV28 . CASSVVVSSWASGGNEQFF TGTGCCAGCAGCGTCGTTGTTTCCTCTTGGGCTAGCGGGGGGAATGAGCAGTTCTTC
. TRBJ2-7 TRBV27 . CASSSSQGEQQYF TGTGCCAGCAGTTCCTCACAGGGAGAGCAGCAGTACTTC
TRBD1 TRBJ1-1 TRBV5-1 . CASSLAGTVNTEAFF TGCGCCAGCAGCTTGGCCGGGACAGTGAACACTGAAGCTTTCTTT
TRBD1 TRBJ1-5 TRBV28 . CASSLSTGGWNQPQHF TGTGCCAGCAGTTTAAGTACAGGGGGCTGGAATCAGCCCCAGCATTTT
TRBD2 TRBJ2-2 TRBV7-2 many CASSLEAGGVGELFF TGTGCCAGCAGCTTAGAGGCGGGGGGAGTCGGGGAGCTGTTTTTT
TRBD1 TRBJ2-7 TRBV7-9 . CASSLSSGTGVEQYF TGTGCCAGCAGCTTATCTTCCGGGACAGGGGTCGAGCAGTACTTC
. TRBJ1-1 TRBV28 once CASSSRLNTEAFF TGTGCCAGCAGTTCCCGGTTGAACACTGAAGCTTTCTTT
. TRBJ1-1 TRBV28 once CASSQGLITEAFF TGTGCCAGCAGCCAGGGACTGATCACTGAAGCTTTCTTT
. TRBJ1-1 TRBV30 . CAWSSGENTEAFF TGTGCCTGGTCGTCGGGGGAGAACACTGAAGCTTTCTTT
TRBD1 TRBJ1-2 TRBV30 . CAWSLNRGLLNNYGYTF TGTGCCTGGAGTCTTAACAGGGGGCTCCTGAACAACTATGGCTACACCTTC
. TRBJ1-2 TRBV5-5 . CASSLPRDGYTF TGTGCCAGCAGCTTGCCAAGAGATGGCTACACCTTC
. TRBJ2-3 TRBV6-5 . CATRRGGLRTDTQYF TGTGCCACCCGGAGGGGGGGGCTCCGCACAGATACGCAGTATTTT
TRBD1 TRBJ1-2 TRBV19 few CASSPRPGGWGYTF TGTGCCAGTAGTCCTCGGCCAGGGGGATGGGGCTACACCTTC
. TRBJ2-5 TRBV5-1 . CASSTGRGAETQYF TGCGCCAGCAGCACCGGACGGGGGGCGGAGACCCAGTACTTC
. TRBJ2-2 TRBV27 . CASSLMGASGELFF TGTGCCAGCAGTTTAATGGGCGCTTCCGGGGAGCTGTTTTTT
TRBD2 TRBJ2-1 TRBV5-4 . CASSPGGPLSYNEQFF TGTGCCAGCAGCCCGGGGGGGCCCCTTTCCTACAATGAGCAGTTCTTC
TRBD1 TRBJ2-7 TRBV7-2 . CASSLLNRGQGGSYEQYF TGTGCCAGCAGCTTATTGAACCGGGGACAGGGGGGCTCCTACGAGCAGTACTTC
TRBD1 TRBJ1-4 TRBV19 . CASSSRRDRGREKLFF TGTGCCAGTAGTAGCCGCCGGGACAGGGGGCGGGAAAAACTGTTTTTT
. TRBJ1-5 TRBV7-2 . CASSFRGGLNQPQHF TGTGCCAGCAGCTTTCGGGGGGGCCTAAATCAGCCCCAGCATTTT
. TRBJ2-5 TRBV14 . CASSPFQGGTQYF TGTGCCAGCAGCCCATTCCAGGGGGGGACCCAGTACTTC
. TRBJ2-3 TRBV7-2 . CASSYILGGRTDTQYF TGTGCCAGCAGCTACATCCTCGGGGGAAGGACAGATACGCAGTATTTT
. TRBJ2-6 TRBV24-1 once CATSDPGMTSGANVLTF TGTGCCACCAGTGACCCAGGGATGACCTCTGGGGCCAACGTCCTGACTTTC
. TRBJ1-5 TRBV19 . CASSIVAQPQHF TGTGCCAGTAGTATAGTGGCTCAGCCCCAGCATTTT
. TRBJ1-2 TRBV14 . CASSQDLRGNYGYTF TGTGCCAGCAGCCAAGATCTTCGGGGGAACTATGGCTACACCTTC
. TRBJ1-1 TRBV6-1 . CASSEWGGSEAFF TGTGCCAGCAGTGAATGGGGGGGATCTGAAGCTTTCTTT
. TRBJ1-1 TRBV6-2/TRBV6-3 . CASSYGGRTEAFF TGTGCCAGCAGTTACGGTGGGAGGACTGAAGCTTTCTTT
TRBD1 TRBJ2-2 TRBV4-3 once CASSQRQGPNTGELFF TGCGCCAGCAGCCAGAGACAGGGCCCGAACACCGGGGAGCTGTTTTTT
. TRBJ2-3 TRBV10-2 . CATLYADTQYF TGCGCCACCCTTTATGCAGATACGCAGTATTTT
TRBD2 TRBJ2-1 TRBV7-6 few CASSISGGASNEQFF TGTGCCAGCAGCATTAGCGGGGGGGCCTCCAATGAGCAGTTCTTC
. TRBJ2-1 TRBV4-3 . CASAQGLTYNEQFF TGCGCCAGCGCTCAAGGACTTACTTACAATGAGCAGTTCTTC
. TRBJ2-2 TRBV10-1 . CASSADYNTGELFF TGCGCCAGCAGCGCGGACTATAACACCGGGGAGCTGTTTTTT
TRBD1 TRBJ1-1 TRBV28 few CASSLLGQGYNTEAFF TGTGCCAGCAGTTTATTGGGACAGGGCTATAACACTGAAGCTTTCTTT
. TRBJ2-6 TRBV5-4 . CASSSETGYSGANVLTF TGTGCCAGCAGCTCCGAGACAGGCTACTCTGGGGCCAACGTCCTGACTTTC
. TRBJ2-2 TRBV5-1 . CASSFWQGWAGELFF TGCGCCAGCAGCTTCTGGCAGGGCTGGGCCGGGGAGCTGTTTTTT
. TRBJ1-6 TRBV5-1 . CASSLDADNNSPLHF TGCGCCAGCAGCTTGGACGCAGATAATAATTCACCCCTCCACTTT
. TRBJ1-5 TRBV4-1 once CASSEGAGLTDQPQHF TGCGCCAGCAGCGAAGGGGCAGGCCTTACGGATCAGCCCCAGCATTTT
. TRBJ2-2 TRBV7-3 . CASSRGFANTGELFF TGTGCCAGCAGCCGGGGTTTCGCGAACACCGGGGAGCTGTTTTTT
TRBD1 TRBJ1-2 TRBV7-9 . CASSPEGAEGYTF TGTGCCAGCAGCCCCGAGGGGGCGGAAGGCTACACCTTC
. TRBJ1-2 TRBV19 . CASSLVRTALKGGYTF TGTGCCAGTAGCCTCGTTCGGACAGCCCTCAAGGGCGGCTACACCTTC
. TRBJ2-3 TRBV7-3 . CASSRKTGDTQYF TGTGCCAGCAGCCGAAAGACAGGAGATACGCAGTATTTT
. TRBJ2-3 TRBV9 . CASSVGHHTDTQYF TGTGCCAGCAGCGTAGGACACCACACAGATACGCAGTATTTT
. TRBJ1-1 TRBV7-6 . CASSRESGAHTEAFF TGTGCCAGCAGCCGGGAGTCAGGAGCTCACACTGAAGCTTTCTTT
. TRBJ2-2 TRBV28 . CAAGPLVNTGELFF TGTGCCGCGGGACCCCTTGTGAACACCGGGGAGCTGTTTTTT
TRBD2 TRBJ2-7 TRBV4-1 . CASSQDGGSGGLYEQYF TGCGCCAGCAGCCAAGATGGAGGTAGCGGGGGCCTCTACGAGCAGTACTTC